The sequence of this T cell receptor (beta chain) was determined in a study of T cells in localized non-small cell lung cancer. Remarks on this clone: Its cognate antigen is unknown.

Some clones are missing from TCRdb's copy, which holds only in-frame ones; the method was immunoSEQ multiplex PCR. The table records approximately 15,000 clones, approximately 85% of them present only once. Per the germline V gene, CDR1 is SGHTA and CDR2 is FQGNSA. The CDR3 runs 15 residues. Trimming took 0 bases from V and 2 from J, leaving 10 bases between them. Study-level findings and limits: Adjacent lung held a median 57 of the top 100 tumor clones.

The starting material was peripheral blood, obtained before any cancer treatment. The rearrangement joins TRBV7-2 to TRBJ1-2; D gene uncertain. The receptor was isolated from a woman aged 40-69 years with stage I lung adenocarcinoma. The CDR3 spells CASSLASGRNYGYTF. In DNA form, the CDR3 reads TGTGCCAGCAGCTTAGCTTCCGGCAGAAACTATGGCTACACCTTC.